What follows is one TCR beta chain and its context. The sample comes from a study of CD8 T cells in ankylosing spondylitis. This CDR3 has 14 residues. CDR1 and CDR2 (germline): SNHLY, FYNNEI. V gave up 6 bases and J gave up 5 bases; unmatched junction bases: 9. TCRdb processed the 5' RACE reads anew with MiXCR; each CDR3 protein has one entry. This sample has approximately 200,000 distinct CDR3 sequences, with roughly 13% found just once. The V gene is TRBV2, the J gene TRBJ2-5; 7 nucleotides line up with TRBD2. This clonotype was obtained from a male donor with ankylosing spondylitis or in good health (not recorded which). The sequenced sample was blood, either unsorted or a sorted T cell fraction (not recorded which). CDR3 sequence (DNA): TGTGCCAGCAGAACGGCGGGGGAGAGTGAGACCCAGTACTTC. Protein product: CASRTAGESETQYF.